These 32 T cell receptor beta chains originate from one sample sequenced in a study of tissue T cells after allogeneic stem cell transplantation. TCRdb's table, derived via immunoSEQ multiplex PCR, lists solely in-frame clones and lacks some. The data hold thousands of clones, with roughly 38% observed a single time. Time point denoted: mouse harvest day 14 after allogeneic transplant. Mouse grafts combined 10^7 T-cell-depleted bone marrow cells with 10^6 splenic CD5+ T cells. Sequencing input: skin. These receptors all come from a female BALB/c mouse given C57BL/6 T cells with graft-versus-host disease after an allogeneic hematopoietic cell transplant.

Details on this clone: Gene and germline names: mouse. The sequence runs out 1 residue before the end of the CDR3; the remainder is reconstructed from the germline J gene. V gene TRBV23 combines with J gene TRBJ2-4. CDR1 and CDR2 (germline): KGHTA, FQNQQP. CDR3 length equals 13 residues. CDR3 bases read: TGCTCCAGCAGTCAATCGGGGCAAAACACCTTGTAC. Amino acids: CSSSQSGQNTLY. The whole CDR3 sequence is CSSSQSGQNTLYF.

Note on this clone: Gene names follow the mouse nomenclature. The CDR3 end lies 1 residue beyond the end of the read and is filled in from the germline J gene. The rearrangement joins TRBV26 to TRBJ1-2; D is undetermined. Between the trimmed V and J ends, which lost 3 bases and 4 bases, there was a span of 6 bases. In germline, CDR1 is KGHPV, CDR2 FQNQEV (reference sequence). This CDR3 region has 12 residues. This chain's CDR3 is CASSLQASDYTF. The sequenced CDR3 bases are TGTGCCAGCAGTCTTCAGGCCTCCGACTACACC.

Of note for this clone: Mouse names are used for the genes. CDR3 loop: CSSSHDWSQNTLYF. The CDR3 DNA, read in part, is TGCTCCAGCAGTCATGACTGGAGTCAAAACACCTTGTAC. This chain connects TRBV23 to TRBJ2-4; no DNA check was done on the table's D call, TRBD2. The read ends 1 residue early relative to the CDR3; the germline J gene fills the gap. This CDR3 spans 14 amino acids. Germline CDR1 and CDR2: KGHTA and FQNQQP.

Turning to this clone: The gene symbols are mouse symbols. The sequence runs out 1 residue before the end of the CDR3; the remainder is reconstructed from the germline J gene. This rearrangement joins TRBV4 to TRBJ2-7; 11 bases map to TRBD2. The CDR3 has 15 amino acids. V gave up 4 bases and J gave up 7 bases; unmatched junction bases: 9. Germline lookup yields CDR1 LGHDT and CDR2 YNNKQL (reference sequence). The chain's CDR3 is CASSSRLGGAREQYF. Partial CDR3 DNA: TGTGCCAGCAGCTCTCGACTGGGGGGGGCGCGAGAACAGTAC.

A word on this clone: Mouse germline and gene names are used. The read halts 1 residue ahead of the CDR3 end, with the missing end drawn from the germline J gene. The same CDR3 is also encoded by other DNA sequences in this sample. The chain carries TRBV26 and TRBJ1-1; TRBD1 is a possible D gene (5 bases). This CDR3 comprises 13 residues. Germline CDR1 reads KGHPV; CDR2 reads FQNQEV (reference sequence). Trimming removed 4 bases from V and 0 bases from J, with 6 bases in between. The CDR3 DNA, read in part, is TGTGCCAGCAGTCAGGGACAGAACACAGAAGTCTTC. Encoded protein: CASSQGQNTEVF. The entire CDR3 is CASSQGQNTEVFF.

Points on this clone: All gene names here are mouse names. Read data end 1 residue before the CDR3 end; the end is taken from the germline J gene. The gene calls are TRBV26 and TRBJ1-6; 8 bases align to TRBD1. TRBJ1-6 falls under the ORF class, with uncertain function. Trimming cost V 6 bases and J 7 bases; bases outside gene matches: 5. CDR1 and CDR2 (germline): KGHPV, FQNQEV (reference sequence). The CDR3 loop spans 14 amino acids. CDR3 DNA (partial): TGTGCCAGCAGCCTCACAGGGGGGAATTCGCCCCTCTAC. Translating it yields CASSLTGGNSPLY. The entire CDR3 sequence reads CASSLTGGNSPLYF.

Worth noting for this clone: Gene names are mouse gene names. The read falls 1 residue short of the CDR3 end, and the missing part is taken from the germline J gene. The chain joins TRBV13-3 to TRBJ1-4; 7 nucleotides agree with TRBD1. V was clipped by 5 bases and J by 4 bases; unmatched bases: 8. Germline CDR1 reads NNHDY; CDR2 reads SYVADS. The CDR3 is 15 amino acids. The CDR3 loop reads CASRGQRAINERLFF. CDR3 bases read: TGTGCCAGCAGGGGACAGCGGGCTATCAACGAAAGATTATTT.

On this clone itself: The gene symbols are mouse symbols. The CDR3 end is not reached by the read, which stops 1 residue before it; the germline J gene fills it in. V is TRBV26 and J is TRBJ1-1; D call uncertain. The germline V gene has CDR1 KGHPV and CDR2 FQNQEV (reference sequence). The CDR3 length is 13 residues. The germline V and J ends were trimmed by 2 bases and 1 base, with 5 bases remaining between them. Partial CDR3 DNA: TGTGCCAGCAGTCTGAACAGAAACACAGAAGTCTTC. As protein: CASSLNRNTEVF. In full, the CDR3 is CASSLNRNTEVFF.

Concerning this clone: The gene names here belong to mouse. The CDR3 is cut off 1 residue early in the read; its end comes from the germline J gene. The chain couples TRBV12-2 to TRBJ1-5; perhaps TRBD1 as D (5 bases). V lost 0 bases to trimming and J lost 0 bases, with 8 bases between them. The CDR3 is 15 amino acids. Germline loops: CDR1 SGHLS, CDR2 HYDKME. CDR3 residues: CASSLTDINNQAPLF. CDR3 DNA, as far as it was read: TGTGCCAGCTCTCTCACGGACATTAACAACCAGGCTCCGCTT.

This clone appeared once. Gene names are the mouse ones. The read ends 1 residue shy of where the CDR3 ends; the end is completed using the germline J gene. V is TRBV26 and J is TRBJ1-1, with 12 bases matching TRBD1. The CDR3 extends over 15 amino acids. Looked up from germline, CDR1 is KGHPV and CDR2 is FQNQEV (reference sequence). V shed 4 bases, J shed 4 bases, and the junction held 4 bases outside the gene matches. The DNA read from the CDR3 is TGTGCCAGCAGTCCCCGGGACAGGGGGCCCACAGAAGTCTTC. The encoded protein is CASSPRDRGPTEVF. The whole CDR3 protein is CASSPRDRGPTEVFF. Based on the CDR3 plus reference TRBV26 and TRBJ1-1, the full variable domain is NSKVIQTPRYLVKGQGQKAKMRCIPEKGHPVVFWYQQNKNNEFKFLINFQNQEVLQQIDMTEKRFSAECPSNSPCSLEIQSSEAGDSALYLCASSPRDRGPTEVFFGKGTRLTVV.

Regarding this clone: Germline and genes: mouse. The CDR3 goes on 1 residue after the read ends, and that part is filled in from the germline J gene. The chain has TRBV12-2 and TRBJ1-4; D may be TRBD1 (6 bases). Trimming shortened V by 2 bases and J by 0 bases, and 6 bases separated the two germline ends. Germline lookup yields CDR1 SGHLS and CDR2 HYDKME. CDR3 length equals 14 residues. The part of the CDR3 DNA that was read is TGTGCCAGCTCTCCAGGGGTTTCCAACGAAAGATTATTT. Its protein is CASSPGVSNERLF. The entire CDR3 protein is CASSPGVSNERLFF.

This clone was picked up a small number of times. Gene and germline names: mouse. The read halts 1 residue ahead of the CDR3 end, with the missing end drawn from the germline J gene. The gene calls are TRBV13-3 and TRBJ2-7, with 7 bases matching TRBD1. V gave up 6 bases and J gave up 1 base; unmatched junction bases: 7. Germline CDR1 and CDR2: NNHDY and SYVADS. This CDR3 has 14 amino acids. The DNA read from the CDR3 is TGTGCCAGCATTCCGGGACAGAGGTCCTATGAACAGTAC. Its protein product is CASIPGQRSYEQY. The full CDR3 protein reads CASIPGQRSYEQYF.

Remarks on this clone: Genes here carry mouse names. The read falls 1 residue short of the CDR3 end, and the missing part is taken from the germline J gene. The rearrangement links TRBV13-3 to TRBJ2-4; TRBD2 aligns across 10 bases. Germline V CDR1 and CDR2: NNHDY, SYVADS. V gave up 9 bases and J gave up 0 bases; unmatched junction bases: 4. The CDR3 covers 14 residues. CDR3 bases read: TGTGCCACCCGACTGGGGGGTAGTCAAAACACCTTGTAC. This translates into CATRLGGSQNTLY. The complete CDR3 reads CATRLGGSQNTLYF.

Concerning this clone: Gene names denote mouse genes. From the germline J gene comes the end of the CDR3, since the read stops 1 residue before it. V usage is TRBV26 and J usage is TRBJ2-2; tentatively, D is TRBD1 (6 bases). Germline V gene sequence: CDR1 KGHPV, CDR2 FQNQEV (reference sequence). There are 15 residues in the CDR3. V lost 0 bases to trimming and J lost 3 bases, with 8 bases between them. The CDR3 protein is CASSLSRGDTGQLYF. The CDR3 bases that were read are TGTGCCAGCAGTCTGTCCAGGGGAGACACCGGGCAGCTCTAC.

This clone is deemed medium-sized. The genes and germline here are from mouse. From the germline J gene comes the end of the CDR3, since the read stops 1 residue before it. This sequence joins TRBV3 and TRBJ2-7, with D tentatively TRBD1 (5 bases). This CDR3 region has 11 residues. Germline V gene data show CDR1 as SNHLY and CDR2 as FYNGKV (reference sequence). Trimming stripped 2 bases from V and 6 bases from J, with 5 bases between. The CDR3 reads CASSLRGEQYF. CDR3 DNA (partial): TGTGCCAGCAGCTTAAGGGGTGAACAGTAC.

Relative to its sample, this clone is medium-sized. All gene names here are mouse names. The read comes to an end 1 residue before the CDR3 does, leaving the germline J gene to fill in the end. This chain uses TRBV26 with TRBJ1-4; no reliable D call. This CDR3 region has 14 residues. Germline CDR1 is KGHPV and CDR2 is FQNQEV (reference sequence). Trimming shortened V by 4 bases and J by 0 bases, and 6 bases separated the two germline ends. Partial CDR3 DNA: TGTGCCAGCAGTCAGTTAATTTCCAACGAAAGATTATTT. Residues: CASSQLISNERLF. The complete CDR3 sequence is CASSQLISNERLFF.

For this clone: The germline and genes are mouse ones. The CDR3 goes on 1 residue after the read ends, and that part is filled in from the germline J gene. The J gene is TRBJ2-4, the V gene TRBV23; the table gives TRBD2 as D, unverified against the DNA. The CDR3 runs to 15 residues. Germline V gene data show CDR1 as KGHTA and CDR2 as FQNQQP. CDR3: CSSSGTGGAQNTLYF. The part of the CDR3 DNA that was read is TGCTCCAGCTCCGGGACTGGGGGGGCGCAAAACACCTTGTAC.

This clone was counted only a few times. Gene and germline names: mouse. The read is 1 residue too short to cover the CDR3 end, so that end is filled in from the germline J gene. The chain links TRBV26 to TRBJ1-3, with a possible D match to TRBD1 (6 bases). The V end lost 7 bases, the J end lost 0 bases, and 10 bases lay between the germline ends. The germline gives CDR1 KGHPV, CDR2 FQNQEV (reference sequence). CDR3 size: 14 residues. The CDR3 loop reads CASTRDNSGNTLYF. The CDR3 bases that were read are TGTGCCAGCACCCGGGACAATTCTGGAAATACGCTCTAT.

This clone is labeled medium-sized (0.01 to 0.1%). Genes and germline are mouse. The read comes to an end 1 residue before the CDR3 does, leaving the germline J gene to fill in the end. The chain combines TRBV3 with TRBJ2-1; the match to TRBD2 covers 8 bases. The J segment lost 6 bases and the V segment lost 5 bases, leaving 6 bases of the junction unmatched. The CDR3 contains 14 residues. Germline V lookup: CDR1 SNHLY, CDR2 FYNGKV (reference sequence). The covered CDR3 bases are TGTGCCAGCAGCCGTCTGGGGGGTTCTGCTGAGCAGTTC. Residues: CASSRLGGSAEQF. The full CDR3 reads CASSRLGGSAEQFF. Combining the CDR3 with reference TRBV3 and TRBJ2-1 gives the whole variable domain GPKVLQIPSHQIIDMGQMVTLNCDPVSNHLYFYWYKQILGQQMEFLVNFYNGKVMEKSKLFKDQFSVERPDGSYFTLKIQPTALEDSAVYFCASSRLGGSAEQFFGPGTRLTVL.

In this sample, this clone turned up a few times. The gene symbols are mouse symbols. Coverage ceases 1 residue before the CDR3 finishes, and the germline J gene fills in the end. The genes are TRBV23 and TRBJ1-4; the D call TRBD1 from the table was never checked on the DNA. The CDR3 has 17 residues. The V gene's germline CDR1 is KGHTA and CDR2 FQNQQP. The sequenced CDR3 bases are TGCTCCAGCAGTCAATCGGGACAGGGGGCGACCAACGAAAGATTATTT. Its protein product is CSSSQSGQGATNERLF. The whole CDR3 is CSSSQSGQGATNERLFF.

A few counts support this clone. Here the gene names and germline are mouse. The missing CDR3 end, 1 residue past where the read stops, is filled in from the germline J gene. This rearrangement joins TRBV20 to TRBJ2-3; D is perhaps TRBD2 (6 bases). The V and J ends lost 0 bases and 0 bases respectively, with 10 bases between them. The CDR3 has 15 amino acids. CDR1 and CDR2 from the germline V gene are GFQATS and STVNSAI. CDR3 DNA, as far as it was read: TGTGGTGCTAGGGACTGGGGCCATAGTGCAGAAACGCTGTAT. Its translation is CGARDWGHSAETLY. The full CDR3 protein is CGARDWGHSAETLYF.

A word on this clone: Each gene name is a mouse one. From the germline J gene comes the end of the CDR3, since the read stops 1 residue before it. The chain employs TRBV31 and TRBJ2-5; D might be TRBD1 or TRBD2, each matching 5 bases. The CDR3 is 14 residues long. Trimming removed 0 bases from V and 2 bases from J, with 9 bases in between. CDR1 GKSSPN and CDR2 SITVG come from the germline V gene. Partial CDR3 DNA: TGTGCCTGGAGTCTAGAGGGGACCCAAGACACCCAGTAC. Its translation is CAWSLEGTQDTQY. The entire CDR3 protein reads CAWSLEGTQDTQYF.

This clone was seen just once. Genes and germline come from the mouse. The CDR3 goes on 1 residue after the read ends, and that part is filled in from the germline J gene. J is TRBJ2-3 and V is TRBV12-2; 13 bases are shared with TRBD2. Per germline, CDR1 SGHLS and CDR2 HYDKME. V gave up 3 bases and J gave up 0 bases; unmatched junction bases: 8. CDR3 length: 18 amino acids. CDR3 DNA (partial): TGTGCCAGCTCTTCCGGGACTGGGGGGGGGAGGAGTGCAGAAACGCTGTAT. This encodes CASSSGTGGGRSAETLY. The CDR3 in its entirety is CASSSGTGGGRSAETLYF.

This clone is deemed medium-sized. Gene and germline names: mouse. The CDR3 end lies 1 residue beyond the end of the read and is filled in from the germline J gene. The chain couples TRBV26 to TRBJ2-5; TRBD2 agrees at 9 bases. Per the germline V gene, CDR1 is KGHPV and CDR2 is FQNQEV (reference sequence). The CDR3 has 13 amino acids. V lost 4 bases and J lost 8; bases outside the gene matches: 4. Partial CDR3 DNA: TGTGCCAGCAGTCCTCGGACTGGGGTCACCCAGTAC. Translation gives CASSPRTGVTQY. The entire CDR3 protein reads CASSPRTGVTQYF.

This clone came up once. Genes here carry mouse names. CDR3 DNA (partial): TGTGCCAGCAGCCCCGTCCTTAACCAAGACACCCAGTAC. It specifies CASSPVLNQDTQY. From start to end, the CDR3 is CASSPVLNQDTQYF. This chain uses TRBV26 with TRBJ2-5; the D is unclear. The read ends 1 residue early relative to the CDR3; the germline J gene fills the gap. Germline assignment: CDR1 KGHPV and CDR2 FQNQEV (reference sequence). This CDR3 has 14 amino acids. Deletions cut 6 bases from V and 0 bases from J, with 10 bases between.

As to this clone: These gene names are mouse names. CDR3 loop: CASSKTGGRDAEQFF. The covered CDR3 bases are TGTGCTAGCAGTAAGACTGGGGGGAGGGATGCTGAGCAGTTC. The rearrangement joins TRBV17 to TRBJ2-1; 10 bases are shared with TRBD2. The sequenced fragment ends 1 residue before the CDR3 boundary, so the rest is inferred from the germline J gene. From germline, CDR1 is MNHDT and CDR2 YYDKIL. Trimming at V came to 4 bases and at J to 5 bases, leaving 5 bases not matched to a gene. The CDR3 consists of 15 residues.

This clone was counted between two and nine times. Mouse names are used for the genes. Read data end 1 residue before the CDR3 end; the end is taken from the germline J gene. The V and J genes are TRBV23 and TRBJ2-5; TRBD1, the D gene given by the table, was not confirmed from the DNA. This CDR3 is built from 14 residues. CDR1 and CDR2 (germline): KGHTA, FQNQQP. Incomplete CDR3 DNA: TGCTCCAGCAGTCAAAGGGTTAACCAAGACACCCAGTAC. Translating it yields CSSSQRVNQDTQY. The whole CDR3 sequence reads CSSSQRVNQDTQYF. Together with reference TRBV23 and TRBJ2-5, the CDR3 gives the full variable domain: DAAVTQKPRYLIKMKGQEAEMKCIPEKGHTAVFWYQQKQSKELKFLIYFQNQQPLDQIDMVKERFSAVCPSSSLCSLGIRTCEAEDSALYLCSSSQRVNQDTQYFGPGTRLLVL.

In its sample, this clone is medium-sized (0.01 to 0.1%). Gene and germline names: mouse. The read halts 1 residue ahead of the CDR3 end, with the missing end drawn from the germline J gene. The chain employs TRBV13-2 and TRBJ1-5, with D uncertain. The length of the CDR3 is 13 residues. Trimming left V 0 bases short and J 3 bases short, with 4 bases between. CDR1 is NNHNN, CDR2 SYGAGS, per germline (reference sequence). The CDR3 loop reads CASGDGPNQAPLF. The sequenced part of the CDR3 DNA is TGTGCCAGCGGTGATGGTCCCAACCAGGCTCCGCTT.

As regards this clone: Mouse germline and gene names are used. The CDR3 here is CSSSQSTGGWGETLYF. The DNA read from the CDR3 is TGCTCCAGCAGTCAATCGACTGGGGGGTGGGGAGAAACGCTGTAT. The chain joins TRBV23 to TRBJ2-3; the D call in the table, TRBD2, was not verified against the DNA. The read is 1 residue too short to cover the CDR3 end, so that end is filled in from the germline J gene. The CDR3 totals 16 residues. Per the germline V gene, CDR1 is KGHTA and CDR2 is FQNQQP.

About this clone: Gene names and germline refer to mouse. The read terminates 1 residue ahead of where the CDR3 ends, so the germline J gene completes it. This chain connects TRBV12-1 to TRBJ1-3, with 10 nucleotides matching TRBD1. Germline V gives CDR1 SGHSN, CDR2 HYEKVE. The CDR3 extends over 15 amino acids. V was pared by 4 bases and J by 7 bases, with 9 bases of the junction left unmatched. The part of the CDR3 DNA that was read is TGTGCCAGCTCCCCTTTGGACAGGGGGAGGAATACGCTCTAT. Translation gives CASSPLDRGRNTLY. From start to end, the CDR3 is CASSPLDRGRNTLYF.

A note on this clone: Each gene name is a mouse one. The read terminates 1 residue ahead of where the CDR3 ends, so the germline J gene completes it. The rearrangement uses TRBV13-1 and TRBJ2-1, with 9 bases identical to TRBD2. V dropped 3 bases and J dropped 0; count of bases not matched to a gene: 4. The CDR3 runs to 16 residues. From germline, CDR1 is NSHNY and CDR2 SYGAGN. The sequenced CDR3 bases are TGTGCCAGCAGTGTCGGACTGGGGTATAACTATGCTGAGCAGTTC. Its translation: CASSVGLGYNYAEQF. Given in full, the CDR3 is CASSVGLGYNYAEQFF.

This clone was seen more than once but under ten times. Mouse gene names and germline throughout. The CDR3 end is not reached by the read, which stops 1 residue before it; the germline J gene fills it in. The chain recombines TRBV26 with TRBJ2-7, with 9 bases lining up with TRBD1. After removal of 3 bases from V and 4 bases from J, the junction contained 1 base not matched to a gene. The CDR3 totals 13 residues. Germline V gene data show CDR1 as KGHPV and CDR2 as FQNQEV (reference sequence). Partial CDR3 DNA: TGTGCCAGCAGTCTCGGGACAGGGTATGAACAGTAC. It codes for CASSLGTGYEQY. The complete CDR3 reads CASSLGTGYEQYF. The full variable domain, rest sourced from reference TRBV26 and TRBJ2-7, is NSKVIQTPRYLVKGQGQKAKMRCIPEKGHPVVFWYQQNKNNEFKFLINFQNQEVLQQIDMTEKRFSAECPSNSPCSLEIQSSEAGDSALYLCASSLGTGYEQYFGPGTRLTVL.